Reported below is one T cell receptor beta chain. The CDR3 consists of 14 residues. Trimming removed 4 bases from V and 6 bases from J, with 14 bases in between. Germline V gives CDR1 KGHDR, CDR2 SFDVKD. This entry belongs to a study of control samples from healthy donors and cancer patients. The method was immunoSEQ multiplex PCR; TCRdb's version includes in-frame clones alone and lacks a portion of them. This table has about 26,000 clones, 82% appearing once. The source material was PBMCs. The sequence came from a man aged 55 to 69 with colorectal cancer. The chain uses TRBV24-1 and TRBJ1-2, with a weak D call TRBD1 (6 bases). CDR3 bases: TGTGCCACCAGTGACCGGGGGACACTTCATGGCTACACCTTC. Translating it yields CATSDRGTLHGYTF.